This T cell receptor beta chain was observed in a study of T-cell reconstitution after alpha-beta-depleted transplantation in children. The TCRbeta library was prepared with unique molecular identifiers. TCRdb ran MiXCR on the PCR reads and lists one entry per CDR3 protein. The sample has roughly 500,000 distinct CDR3 sequences; roughly 33% are singletons. CDR3 length: 16 residues. Germline V gene lookup returns CDR1 SGHNT and CDR2 YYREEE (reference sequence). V lost 0 bases and J 0 bases, leaving 12 bases between the germline ends. V usage is TRBV5-4 and J usage is TRBJ1-1, with D possibly matching TRBD1 (5 bases). This specimen was PBMCs from the stem cell graft donor, taken from the stem cell graft. The clonotype originates from a human donor who donated a stem cell graft to a child with aplastic anemia. The CDR3, as DNA: TGTGCCAGCAGCTTGGAAGGGGCAGGCATGAACACTGAAGCTTTCTTT. Its translation: CASSLEGAGMNTEAFF.